Given below is one T cell receptor (beta chain) in context. Sequencing was performed with immunoSEQ multiplex PCR; in TCRdb, only in-frame clones are kept and a portion is missing. Here the sample spans about 140,000 clones, roughly 94% being singletons. The data derive from a study of control samples from healthy donors and cancer patients. Material: blood. This clonotype was obtained from a man aged 35 to 55 in good health.

CDR3 DNA: TGTGCCAGCAGCTCTAGGACTAGCGCTACTAGCACAGATACGCAGTATTTT. Its translation is CASSSRTSATSTDTQYF. V usage is TRBV7-6 and J usage is TRBJ2-3, with 9 bases aligning to TRBD2. The CDR3 runs 17 residues. J was trimmed by 0 bases and V by 4 bases; bases with no gene match: 8. CDR1 and CDR2 (germline): SGHVS, FNYEAQ.